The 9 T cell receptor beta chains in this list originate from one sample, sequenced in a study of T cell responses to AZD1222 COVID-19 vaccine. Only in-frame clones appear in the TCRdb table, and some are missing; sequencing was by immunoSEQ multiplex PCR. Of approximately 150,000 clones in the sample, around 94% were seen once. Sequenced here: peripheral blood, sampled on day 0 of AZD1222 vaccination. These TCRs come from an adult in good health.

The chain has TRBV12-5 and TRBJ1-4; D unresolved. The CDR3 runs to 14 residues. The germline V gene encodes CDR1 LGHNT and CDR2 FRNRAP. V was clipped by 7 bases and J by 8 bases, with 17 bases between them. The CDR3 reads CASVPYGVEEKLFF. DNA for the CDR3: TGTGCTAGTGTCCCCTACGGGGTGGAAGAAAAACTGTTTTTT.

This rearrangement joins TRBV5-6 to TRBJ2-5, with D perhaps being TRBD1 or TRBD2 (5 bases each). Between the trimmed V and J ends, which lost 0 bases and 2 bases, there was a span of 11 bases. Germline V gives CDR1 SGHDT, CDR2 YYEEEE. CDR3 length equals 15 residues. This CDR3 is CASSLEGTEQETQYF. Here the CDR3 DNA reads TGTGCCAGCAGCTTGGAAGGGACGGAGCAAGAGACCCAGTACTTC.

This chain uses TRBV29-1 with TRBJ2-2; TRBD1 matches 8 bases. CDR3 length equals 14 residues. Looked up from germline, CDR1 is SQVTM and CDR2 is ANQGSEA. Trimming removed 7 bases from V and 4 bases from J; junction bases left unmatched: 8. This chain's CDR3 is CSAGRTGSTGELFF. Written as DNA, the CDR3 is TGCAGCGCTGGGAGGACAGGGAGCACCGGGGAGCTGTTTTTT.

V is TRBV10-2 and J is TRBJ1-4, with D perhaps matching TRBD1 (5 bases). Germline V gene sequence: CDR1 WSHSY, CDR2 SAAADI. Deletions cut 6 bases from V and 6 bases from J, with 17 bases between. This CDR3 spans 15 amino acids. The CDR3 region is CASRDILGADEKLFF. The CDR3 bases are TGCGCCAGCAGAGATATTCTAGGGGCGGATGAAAAACTGTTTTTT.

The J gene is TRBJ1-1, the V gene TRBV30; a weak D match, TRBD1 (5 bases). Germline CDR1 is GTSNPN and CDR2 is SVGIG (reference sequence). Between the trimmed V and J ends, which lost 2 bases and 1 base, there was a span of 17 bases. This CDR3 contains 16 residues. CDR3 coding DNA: TGTGCCTGGAGTCGGACGCCGGGACTGACGAACACTGAAGCTTTCTTT. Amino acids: CAWSRTPGLTNTEAFF.

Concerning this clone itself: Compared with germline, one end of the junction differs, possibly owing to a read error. CDR3 residues: CATSGVGGTEAFF. The CDR3 DNA sequence: TGTGCCACCAGCGGGGTCGGTGGAACTGAAGCTTTCTTT. This sequence joins TRBV3-1 (or the pseudogene TRBV3-2) and TRBJ1-1; D remains ambiguous. CDR1 is LGHDT and CDR2 is YNNKEL in the germline V gene (reference sequence). The CDR3 sequence is 13 residues long.

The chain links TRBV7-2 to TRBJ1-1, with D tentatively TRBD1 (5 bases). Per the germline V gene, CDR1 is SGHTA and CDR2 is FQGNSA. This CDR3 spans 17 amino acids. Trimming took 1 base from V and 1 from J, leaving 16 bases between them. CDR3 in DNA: TGTGCCAGCAGCTTAGAGGGACCAATCGGCTCGAACACTGAAGCTTTCTTT. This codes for CASSLEGPIGSNTEAFF.

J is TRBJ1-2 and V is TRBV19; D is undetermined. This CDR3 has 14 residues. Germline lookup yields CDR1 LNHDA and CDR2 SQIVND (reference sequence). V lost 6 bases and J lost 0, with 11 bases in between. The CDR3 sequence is CASRPGTSNYGYTF. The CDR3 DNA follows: TGTGCCAGTAGGCCCGGCACGTCTAACTATGGCTACACCTTC.

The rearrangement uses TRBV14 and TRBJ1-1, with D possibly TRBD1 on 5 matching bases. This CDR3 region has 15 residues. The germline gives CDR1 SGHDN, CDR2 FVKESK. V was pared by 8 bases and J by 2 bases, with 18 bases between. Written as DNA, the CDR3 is TGTGCCAGCTCCGACCAGGGACTGATAAACACTGAAGCTTTCTTT. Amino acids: CASSDQGLINTEAFF.